This is a list of T cell receptor beta chains from one sample in a study of identifying expanded T cells in peripheral blood. Some clones are missing from TCRdb's copy, which holds only in-frame ones; the method was immunoSEQ multiplex PCR. The sample lists 95,000 to 100,000 clones; around 88% were seen once. The sample consisted of blood. The origin of the receptors is a person aged 18-69 years in good health. Both conserved end residues are part of each CDR3. Fields, in order: V gene, J gene, clone size, CDR3 length, D gene, CDR3 protein, CDR3 DNA. A D gene is named only where the DNA matches it firmly. For some rows the clone size is stated as once, few or many, or as a class when expanded; others skip it.

>TRBV28|TRBJ2-3|NA|13|TRBD2
CASTELAGGFRYF
TGTGCCAGCACCGAACTAGCGGGGGGCTTCAGGTATTTT
>TRBV5-6|TRBJ2-7|NA|13|NA
CASSLGTSVEQYF
TGTGCCAGCAGCTTGGGGACTTCGGTCGAGCAGTACTTC
>TRBV7-2|TRBJ1-2|few|15|NA
CASSGAGRYNYGYTF
TGTGCCAGCTCAGGGGCAGGGCGATATAACTATGGCTACACCTTC
>TRBV5-1|TRBJ2-1|NA|20|TRBD2
CASSLGVSGGADPIYNEQFF
TGCGCCAGCAGCTTGGGTGTTAGCGGGGGGGCCGACCCCATCTACAATGAGCAGTTCTTC
>TRBV6-5|TRBJ2-7|once|15|NA
CASSYSGTVPSEQYF
TGTGCCAGCAGTTACTCTGGCACGGTGCCCTCCGAGCAGTACTTC
>TRBV23-1|TRBJ2-7|NA|16|TRBD1
CASSRTTTGGAWEQYF
TGCGCCAGCAGTCGAACGACGACAGGGGGCGCGTGGGAGCAGTACTTC
>TRBV19|TRBJ2-1|NA|14|NA
CASAEGDSYNEQFF
TGTGCCAGTGCAGAGGGGGACTCCTACAATGAGCAGTTCTTC
>TRBV19|TRBJ2-3|NA|12|NA
CASPKNSDTQYF
TGTGCCAGTCCCAAGAACTCAGATACGCAGTATTTT
>TRBV6-5|TRBJ1-1|NA|14|NA
CASSPRLEGPEAFF
TGTGCCAGCAGCCCACGTCTCGAGGGCCCTGAAGCTTTCTTT
>TRBV4-3|TRBJ2-5|NA|14|NA
CTSSQGRGERTQYF
TGCACCAGCAGCCAAGGAAGGGGGGAGAGGACCCAGTACTTC
>TRBV28|TRBJ2-3|NA|15|TRBD1
CASSFRTGGTDTQYF
TGTGCCAGCAGTTTCCGGACAGGGGGAACAGATACGCAGTATTTT
>TRBV30|TRBJ2-5|NA|17|NA
CAWSVSGVWVGLETQYF
TGTGCCTGGAGTGTGTCGGGGGTGTGGGTGGGCCTGGAGACCCAGTACTTC
>TRBV5-1|TRBJ2-3|NA|12|NA
CASSLVTDTQYF
TGCGCCAGCAGCTTGGTCACAGATACGCAGTATTTT
>TRBV6-1|TRBJ1-6|NA|18|TRBD1
CASSDRVYRDRDNSPLHF
TGTGCCAGCAGTGACCGGGTTTACCGGGACAGGGATAATTCACCCCTCCACTTT
>TRBV7-8|TRBJ1-3|few|13|TRBD1
CASSPDRGQTGDF
TGTGCCAGCAGCCCAGACAGGGGGCAGACTGGGGATTTT
>TRBV27|TRBJ2-2|once|15|TRBD1
CASSAKTGYTGELFF
TGTGCCAGCAGTGCTAAGACAGGGTACACCGGGGAGCTGTTTTTT
>TRBV11-2|TRBJ2-6|NA|18|TRBD1
CASRQTGEWLSGANVLTF
TGTGCCAGCAGGCAAACAGGGGAATGGCTCTCTGGGGCCAACGTCCTGACTTTC
>TRBV7-9|TRBJ2-5|NA|11|NA
CASSPRETQYF
TGTGCCAGCAGCCCCCGAGAGACCCAGTACTTC
>TRBV7-9|TRBJ2-2|NA|13|NA
CASTPRATGELFF
TGTGCCAGCACCCCGAGGGCCACCGGGGAGCTGTTTTTT
>TRBV27|TRBJ2-5|NA|17|TRBD2
CASSLSRLAGAQETQYF
TGTGCCAGCAGTTTATCCCGACTAGCGGGGGCCCAGGAGACCCAGTACTTC
>TRBV6-1|TRBJ1-2|NA|12|NA
CASGPFDYGYTF
TGTGCCAGCGGCCCTTTTGATTATGGCTACACCTTC
>TRBV28|TRBJ2-7|NA|13|TRBD1
CASSLYRGRPANF
TGTGCCAGCAGTTTATACAGGGGGCGCCCCGCAAACTTC
>TRBV2|TRBJ1-6|NA|15|TRBD1
CASKPTGGYNSPLHF
TGTGCCAGCAAACCGACAGGGGGTTATAATTCACCCCTCCACTTT
>TRBV4-2|TRBJ2-7|NA|14|NA
CASSQQTSGGEQYF
TGTGCCAGCAGCCAACAGACGAGTGGGGGGGAGCAGTACTTC
>TRBV4-3|TRBJ1-4|NA|14|NA
CASSQDGPPKKLFF
TGCGCCAGCAGCCAAGATGGCCCCCCCAAAAAACTGTTTTTT
>TRBV6-1|TRBJ1-6|NA|19|TRBD1
CASSDFTSRDRVQTSPLHF
TGTGCCAGCAGTGATTTTACGTCCCGGGACAGGGTACAAACATCACCCCTCCACTTT
>TRBV27|TRBJ2-7|few|14|NA
CASSFGGTGYEQYF
TGTGCCAGCAGTTTTGGAGGGACTGGGTACGAGCAGTACTTC
>TRBV28|TRBJ1-1|NA|14|NA
CASSFPGRGTEAFF
TGTGCCAGCAGTTTCCCTGGAAGGGGTACTGAAGCTTTCTTT
>TRBV7-9|TRBJ1-1|NA|13|NA
CASSSQGGTEAFF
TGTGCCAGCAGCTCACAGGGAGGCACTGAAGCTTTCTTT
>TRBV28|TRBJ2-3|NA|15|TRBD2
CASSILAGGPDTQYF
TGTGCCAGCAGTATACTAGCGGGGGGGCCAGATACGCAGTATTTT
>TRBV18|TRBJ1-2|NA|14|NA
CASSPSQGLDGYTF
TGTGCCAGCTCACCATCGCAGGGATTAGATGGCTACACCTTC